The table lists the clone carrying this T cell receptor beta chain with many counts. The sample is drawn from a study of T cells in Graves' hyperthyroidism and ophthalmopathy. The overall study: It was at initial diagnosis, before any treatment, that peripheral blood was collected.

The length of the CDR3 is 15 residues. In germline, CDR1 is GTSNPN, CDR2 SVGIG (reference sequence). The V gene lost 2 bases and the J gene lost 4 bases, with 14 bases spanning the gap. What was amplified from RNA transcripts were TCR beta CDR3 regions. Using the HTBI primer set, a first-round RT-PCR was run on the TCR CDR3. TCRdb called the multiplex PCR reads again in MiXCR, with one record for every CDR3 protein. The sample lists hundreds of thousands of distinct CDR3 sequences; more than 11% were seen once. Orbital computed tomography, thyroid ultrasound, serum thyroxine and TRAb, and clinical symptoms together informed the diagnoses. First hyperthyroidism diagnosis is when the blood sample was obtained, before any ophthalmopathy symptoms.

The gene calls are TRBV30 and TRBJ2-2; D may be TRBD1 (6 bases). The TCR was taken from a woman aged 25-40 years with Graves' hyperthyroidism that later progressed to Graves' ophthalmopathy. The sample consisted of blood. CDR3 sequence reads: CAWSPPDRATGELFF. CDR3 bases: TGTGCCTGGAGTCCCCCGGACAGAGCCACCGGGGAGCTGTTTTTT.